The 4 T cell receptor beta chains below were found in one sample sequenced in a study of cytomegalovirus exposure and HLA in healthy donors. The repertoire was sequenced with immunoSEQ multiplex PCR; TCRdb's copy has only in-frame clones and lacks some. This table has 150,000 to 200,000 clones, roughly 86% appearing once. Sequenced sample: PBMCs. All receptors derive from a man in his late teens or twenties in good health and CMV-seropositive.

The chain recombines TRBV19 with TRBJ1-1; D call uncertain. The germline V gene encodes CDR1 LNHDA and CDR2 SQIVND (reference sequence). V lost 10 bases, J lost 3 bases, and 12 bases lay in between. The CDR3 has 12 amino acids. The CDR3 sequence is CATPTPDTEAFF. The CDR3, as DNA: TGTGCCACCCCGACTCCGGACACTGAAGCTTTCTTT.

The CDR3 nucleotides read TGTGCCACCAGCAGACCACAGGAGCCCATTAGGGGCTACACCTTC. As protein: CATSRPQEPIRGYTF. This chain links TRBV15 with TRBJ1-2; maybe TRBD1 (5 bases). The CDR3 sequence is 15 residues long. Germline V gene data show CDR1 as LNHNV and CDR2 as YYDKDF (reference sequence). The V and J ends lost 2 bases and 8 bases respectively, with 18 bases between them. The full variable domain, with the rest looked up from reference TRBV15 and TRBJ1-2, is DAMVIQNPRYQVTQFGKPVTLSCSQTLNHNVMYWYQQKSSQAPKLLFHYYDKDFNNEADTPDNFQSRRPNTSFCFLDIRSPGLGDTAMYLCATSRPQEPIRGYTFGSGTRLTVV.

The gene calls are TRBV29-1 and TRBJ1-3; TRBD1 matches 10 bases. This CDR3 spans 14 amino acids. Germline V gives CDR1 SQVTM, CDR2 ANQGSEA. J gave up 1 base and V 6 bases, and 3 bases lay outside the gene matches. CDR3 in amino acids: CSVGQGLSGNTIYF. CDR3 coding DNA: TGCAGCGTGGGACAGGGGTTATCTGGAAACACCATATATTTT.

The V call is TRBV29-1, the J call TRBJ1-4; TRBD1 is a possible D gene (5 bases). V lost 7 bases to trimming and J lost 3 bases, with 15 bases between them. Germline assignment: CDR1 SQVTM and CDR2 ANQGSEA. CDR3 length equals 14 residues. The DNA for the CDR3 is TGCAGCGCTGGGAAGGGGCCGGCTAATGAAAAACTGTTTTTT. It translates to CSAGKGPANEKLFF.